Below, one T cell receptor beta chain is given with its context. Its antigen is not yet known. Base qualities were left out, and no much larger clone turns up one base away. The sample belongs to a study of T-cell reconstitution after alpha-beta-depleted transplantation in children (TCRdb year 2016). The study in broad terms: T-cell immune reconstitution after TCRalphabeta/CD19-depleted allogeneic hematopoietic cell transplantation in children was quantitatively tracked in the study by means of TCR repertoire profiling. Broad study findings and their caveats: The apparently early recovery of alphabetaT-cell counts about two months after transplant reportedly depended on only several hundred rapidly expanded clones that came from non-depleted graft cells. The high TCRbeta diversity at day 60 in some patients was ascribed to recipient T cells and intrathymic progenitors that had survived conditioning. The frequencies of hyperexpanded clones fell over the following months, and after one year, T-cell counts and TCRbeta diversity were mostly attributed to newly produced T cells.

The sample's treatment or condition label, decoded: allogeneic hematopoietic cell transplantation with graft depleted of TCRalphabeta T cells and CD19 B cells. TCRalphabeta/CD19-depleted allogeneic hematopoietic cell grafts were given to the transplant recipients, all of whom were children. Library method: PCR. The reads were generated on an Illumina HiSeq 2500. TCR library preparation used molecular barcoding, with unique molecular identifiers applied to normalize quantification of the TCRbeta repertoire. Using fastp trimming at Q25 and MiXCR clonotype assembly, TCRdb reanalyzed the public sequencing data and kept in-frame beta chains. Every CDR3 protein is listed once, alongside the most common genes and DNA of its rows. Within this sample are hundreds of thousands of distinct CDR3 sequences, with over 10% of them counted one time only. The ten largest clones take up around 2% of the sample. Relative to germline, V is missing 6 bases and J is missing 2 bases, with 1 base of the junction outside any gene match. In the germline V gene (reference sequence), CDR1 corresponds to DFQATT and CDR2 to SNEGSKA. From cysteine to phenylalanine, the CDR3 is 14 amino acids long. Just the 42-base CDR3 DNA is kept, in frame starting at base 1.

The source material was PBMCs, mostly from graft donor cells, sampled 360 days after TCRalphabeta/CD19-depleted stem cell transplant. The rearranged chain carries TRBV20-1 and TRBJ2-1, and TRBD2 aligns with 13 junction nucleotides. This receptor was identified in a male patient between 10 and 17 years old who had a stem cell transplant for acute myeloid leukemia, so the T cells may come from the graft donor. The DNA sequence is TGCAGTGCCGGACTAGCGGGGGCCTACAATGAGCAGTTCTTC. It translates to CSAGLAGAYNEQFF.